The clone carrying this T cell receptor (beta chain) has a count of ten or more. Its antigen is unknown. The CDR3 runs to 16 residues. The germline gives CDR1 PRHDT, CDR2 FYEKMQ (reference sequence). The J segment lost 1 base and the V segment lost 4 bases, leaving 1 base of the junction unmatched. The source of the sample is a study of human T cells and chemical hapten exposure. General study findings and limits: The study found that DPC sensitization did not change TCRs above 1 in 1000 frequency.

TCRdb processed the RACE reads anew with MiXCR; each CDR3 protein has one entry. The table includes approximately 33,000 distinct CDR3 sequences, around 7.4% detected once. Stated time point: healthy volunteer bleed at 2 weeks. Unfractionated whole blood yielded the extracted total RNA. The gene calls are TRBV13 and TRBJ2-1; 13 bases fit TRBD2. The TCR sequence derives from a human donor in good health. Some clones in this sample may be carry-over from other donors' samples. Sample: whole blood. The CDR3 sequence is CASSWGLAGSYNEQFF. CDR3 sequence (DNA): TGTGCCAGCAGCTGGGGACTAGCGGGATCCTACAATGAGCAGTTCTTC.